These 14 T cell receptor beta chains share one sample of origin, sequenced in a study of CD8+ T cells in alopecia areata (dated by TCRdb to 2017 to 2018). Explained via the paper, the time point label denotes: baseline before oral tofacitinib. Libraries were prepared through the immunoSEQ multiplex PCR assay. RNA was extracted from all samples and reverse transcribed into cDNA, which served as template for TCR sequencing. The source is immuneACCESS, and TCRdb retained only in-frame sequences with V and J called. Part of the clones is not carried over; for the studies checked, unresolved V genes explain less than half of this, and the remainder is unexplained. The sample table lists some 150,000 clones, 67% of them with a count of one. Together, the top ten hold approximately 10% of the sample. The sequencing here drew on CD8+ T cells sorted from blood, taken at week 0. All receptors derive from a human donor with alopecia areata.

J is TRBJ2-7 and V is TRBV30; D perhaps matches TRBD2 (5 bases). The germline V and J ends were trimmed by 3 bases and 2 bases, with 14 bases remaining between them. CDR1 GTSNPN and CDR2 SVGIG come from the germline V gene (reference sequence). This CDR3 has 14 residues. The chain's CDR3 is CAWRTDGVAYEQYF. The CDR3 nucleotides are TGTGCCTGGAGAACGGACGGGGTCGCCTACGAGCAGTACTTC.

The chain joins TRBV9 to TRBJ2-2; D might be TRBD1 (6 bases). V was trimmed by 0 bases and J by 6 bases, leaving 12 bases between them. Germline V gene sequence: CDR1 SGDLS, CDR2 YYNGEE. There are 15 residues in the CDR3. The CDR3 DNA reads TGTGCCAGCAGCGTAGAAGGAGCAGGGGCCGGGGAGCTGTTTTTT. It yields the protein CASSVEGAGAGELFF.

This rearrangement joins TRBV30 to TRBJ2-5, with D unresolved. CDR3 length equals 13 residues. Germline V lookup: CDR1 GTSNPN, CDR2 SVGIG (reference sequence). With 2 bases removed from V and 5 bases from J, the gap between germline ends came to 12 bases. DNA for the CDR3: TGTGCCTGGAGTCCTTTCATGAGGGAGACCCAGTACTTC. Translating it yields CAWSPFMRETQYF.

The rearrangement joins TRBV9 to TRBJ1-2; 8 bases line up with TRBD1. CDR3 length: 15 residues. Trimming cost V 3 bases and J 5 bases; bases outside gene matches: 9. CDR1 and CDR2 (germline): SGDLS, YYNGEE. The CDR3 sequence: CASSAQSGQAYGYTF. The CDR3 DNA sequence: TGTGCCAGCAGCGCGCAATCGGGACAGGCATATGGCTACACCTTC.

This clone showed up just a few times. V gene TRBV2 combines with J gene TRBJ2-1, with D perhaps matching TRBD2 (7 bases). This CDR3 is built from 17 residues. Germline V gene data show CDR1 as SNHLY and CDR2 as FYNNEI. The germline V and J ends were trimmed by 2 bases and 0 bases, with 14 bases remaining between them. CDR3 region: CASSELAGAISYNEQFF. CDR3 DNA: TGTGCCAGCAGTGAACTGGCGGGGGCGATCTCCTACAATGAGCAGTTCTTC.

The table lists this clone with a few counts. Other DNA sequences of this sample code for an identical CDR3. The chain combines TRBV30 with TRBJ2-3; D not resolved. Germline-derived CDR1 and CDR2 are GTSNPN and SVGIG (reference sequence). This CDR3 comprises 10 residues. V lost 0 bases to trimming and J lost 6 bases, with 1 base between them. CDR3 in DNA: TGTGCCTGGAGTGTGGATACGCAGTATTTT. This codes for CAWSVDTQYF.

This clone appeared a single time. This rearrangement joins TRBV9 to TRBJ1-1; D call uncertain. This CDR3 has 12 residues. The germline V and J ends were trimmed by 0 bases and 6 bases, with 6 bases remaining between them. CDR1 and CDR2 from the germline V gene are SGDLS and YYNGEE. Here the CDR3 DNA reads TGTGCCAGCAGCGTAGTTAGGCCTGAAGCTTTCTTT. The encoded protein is CASSVVRPEAFF.

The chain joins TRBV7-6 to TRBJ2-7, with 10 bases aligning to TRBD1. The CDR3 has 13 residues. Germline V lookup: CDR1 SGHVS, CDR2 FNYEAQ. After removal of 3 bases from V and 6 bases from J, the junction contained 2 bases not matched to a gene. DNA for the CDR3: TGTGCCAGCAGCTTTGGGACAGGGGCCGAGCAGTACTTC. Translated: CASSFGTGAEQYF.

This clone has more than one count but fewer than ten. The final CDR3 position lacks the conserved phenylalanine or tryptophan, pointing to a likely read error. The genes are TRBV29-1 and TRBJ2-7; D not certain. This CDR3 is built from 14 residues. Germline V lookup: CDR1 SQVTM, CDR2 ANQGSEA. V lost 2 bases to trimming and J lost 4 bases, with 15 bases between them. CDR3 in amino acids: CSVELTSRDYEQYL. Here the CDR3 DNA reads TGCAGCGTTGAATTGACGAGTAGGGATTACGAGCAGTACCTC.

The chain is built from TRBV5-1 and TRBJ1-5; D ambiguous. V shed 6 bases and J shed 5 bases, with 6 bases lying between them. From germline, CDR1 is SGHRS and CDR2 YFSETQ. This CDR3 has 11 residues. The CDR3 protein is CASKVYQPQHF. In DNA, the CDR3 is TGCGCCAGCAAAGTCTATCAGCCCCAGCATTTT.

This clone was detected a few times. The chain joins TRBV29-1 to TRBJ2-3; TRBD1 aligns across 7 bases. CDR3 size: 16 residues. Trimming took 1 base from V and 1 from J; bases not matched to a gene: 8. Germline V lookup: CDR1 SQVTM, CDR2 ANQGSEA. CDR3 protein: CSVEAPTGLGTDTQYF. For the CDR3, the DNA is TGCAGCGTTGAAGCCCCGACAGGGCTGGGCACAGATACGCAGTATTTT.

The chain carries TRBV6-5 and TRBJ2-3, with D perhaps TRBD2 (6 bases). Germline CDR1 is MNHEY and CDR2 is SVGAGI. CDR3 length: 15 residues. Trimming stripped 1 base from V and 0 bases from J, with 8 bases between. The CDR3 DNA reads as TGTGCCAGCAGTTACTTTGCGGGGAGCACAGATACGCAGTATTTT. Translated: CASSYFAGSTDTQYF.

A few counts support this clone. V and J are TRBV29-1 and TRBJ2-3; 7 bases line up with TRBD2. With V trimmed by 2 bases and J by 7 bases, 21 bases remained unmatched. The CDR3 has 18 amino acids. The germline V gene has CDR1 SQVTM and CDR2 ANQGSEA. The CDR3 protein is CSVERRTIAGEPVYTQYF. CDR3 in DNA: TGCAGCGTTGAACGAAGAACTATCGCGGGGGAGCCTGTGTATACGCAGTATTTT.

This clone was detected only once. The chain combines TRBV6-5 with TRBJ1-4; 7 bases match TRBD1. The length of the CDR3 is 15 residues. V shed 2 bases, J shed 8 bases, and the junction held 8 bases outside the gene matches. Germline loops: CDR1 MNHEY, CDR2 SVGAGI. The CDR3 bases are TGTGCCAGCAGTTACCGTACAGGGGCTAGGGAAAAACTGTTTTTT. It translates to CASSYRTGAREKLFF.